This is a list of T cell receptor beta chains from one sample in a study of technical replicates of blood from a few donors. Clones were read by immunoSEQ multiplex PCR, and TCRdb kept only the in-frame ones, dropping some. The table lists about 13,000 clones, around 95% of them singletons, with approximately 8% in the top ten. The sample comprised PBMCs. The origin of the receptors is a human donor in good health. CDR3s include the opening cysteine and the closing phenylalanine or tryptophan. The D gene is left open where the match is weak. The size entry is marked missing in some rows and otherwise reads once, few, many or a size class.

D gene,CDR3 length,clone size,V gene,J gene,CDR3 DNA,CDR3 protein
NA,14,NA,TRBV11-3,TRBJ2-3,TGTGCCAGCAGCCGGAGGGATCGAGCAGATACGCAGTATTTT,CASSRRDRADTQYF
NA,18,NA,TRBV21-1,TRBJ2-6,TGTGCCAGCAGCCTCACGACTAGCGGGAGATTCTGGGCCAACGTCCTGACTTTC,CASSLTTSGRFWANVLTF
NA,14,once,TRBV28,TRBJ1-3,TGTGCCAGCAGTTTTCCAGGGTCTGGAAACACCATATATTTT,CASSFPGSGNTIYF
NA,11,NA,TRBV11-2,TRBJ1-5,TGTGCCAGCAGCTTAAACAGGCCCCAGCATTTT,CASSLNRPQHF
NA,17,NA,TRBV7-3,TRBJ2-2,TGTGCCAGCAGCTTAATGGCGCGGGACGCGAACACCGGGGAGCTGTTTTTT,CASSLMARDANTGELFF
TRBD2,16,NA,TRBV27,TRBJ2-7,TGTGCCAGCAGTACAAGGGCTAGCGGCCTATCCTACGAGCAGTACTTC,CASSTRASGLSYEQYF
TRBD1,15,few,TRBV4-2,TRBJ2-7,TGTGCCAGCAGCCAACGACAGGGGGAGTCCTACGAGCAGTACTTC,CASSQRQGESYEQYF
NA,15,NA,TRBV5-6,TRBJ2-6,TGTGCCAGCAGCTTGGCAGGGTCTGGGGCCAACGTCCTGACTTTC,CASSLAGSGANVLTF
NA,15,NA,TRBV5-1,TRBJ2-7,TGCGCCAGCCATGTTTCCCCTACTAGCACCTACGAGCAGTACTTC,CASHVSPTSTYEQYF
TRBD1,14,NA,TRBV11-2,TRBJ2-7,TGTGCCAGCAGCCGGACAGGGATCTCCTACGAGCAGTACTTC,CASSRTGISYEQYF
NA,13,NA,TRBV5-6,TRBJ2-7,TGTGCCAGCAGCTCCGGGATTAAAGGGGAGCAGTACTTC,CASSSGIKGEQYF
TRBD1,16,NA,TRBV10-2,TRBJ1-5,TGCGCCAGCAGTGATGGTCAGGGGGATTCCTATCAGCCCCAGCATTTT,CASSDGQGDSYQPQHF
NA,14,NA,TRBV7-8,TRBJ1-5,TGTGCCAGCAGCCTACTACATGTAAATCAGCCCCAGCATTTT,CASSLLHVNQPQHF
NA,16,NA,TRBV27,TRBJ2-7,TGTGCCAGCAGTTTATCGAGTTTCCAAAGCTCCTACGAGCAGTACTTC,CASSLSSFQSSYEQYF
NA,13,NA,TRBV29-1,TRBJ1-6,TGCAGCGCCCAGGACGGGATGGATTCACCCCTCCACTTT,CSAQDGMDSPLHF
TRBD1,15,once,TRBV28,TRBJ2-1,TGTGCCAGCGGCCACCCCCCGGGACAGGGTAATGAGCAGTTCTTC,CASGHPPGQGNEQFF
TRBD2,13,NA,TRBV29-1,TRBJ2-5,TGCAGCGCCGCTAGCGGGAGTGTGGAGACCCAGTACTTC,CSAASGSVETQYF
NA,14,NA,TRBV6-6,TRBJ1-5,TGTGCCAGCAGTTACCAGGGTAGCAATCAGCCCCAGCATTTT,CASSYQGSNQPQHF
NA,14,NA,TRBV19,TRBJ2-3,TGTGCCAGTAGAGAGGGTTGGGGCACAGATACGCAGTATTTT,CASREGWGTDTQYF
NA,12,NA,TRBV2,TRBJ2-3,TGTGCCAGCAGATGGGGGGCAGATACGCAGTATTTT,CASRWGADTQYF
TRBD1,16,NA,TRBV7-9,TRBJ1-3,TGTGCCAGCAGCTTCAGACAGGGGGCAACTGGAAACACCATATATTTT,CASSFRQGATGNTIYF